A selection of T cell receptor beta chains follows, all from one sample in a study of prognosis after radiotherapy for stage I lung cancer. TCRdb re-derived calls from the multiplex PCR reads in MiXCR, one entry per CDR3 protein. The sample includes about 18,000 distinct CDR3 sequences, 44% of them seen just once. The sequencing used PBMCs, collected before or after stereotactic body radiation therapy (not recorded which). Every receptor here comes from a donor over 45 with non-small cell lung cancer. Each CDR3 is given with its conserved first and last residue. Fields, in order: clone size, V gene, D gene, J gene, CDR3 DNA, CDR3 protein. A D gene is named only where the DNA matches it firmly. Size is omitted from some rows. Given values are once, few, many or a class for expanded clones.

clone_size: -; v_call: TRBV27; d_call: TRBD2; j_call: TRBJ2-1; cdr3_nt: TGTGCCAGCAGTCGGACTAGCTACAATGAGCAGTTCTTC; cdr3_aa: CASSRTSYNEQFF
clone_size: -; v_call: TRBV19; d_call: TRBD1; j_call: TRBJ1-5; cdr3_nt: TGTGCCAGTAGACCGGAGGGGGCGTATCAGCCCCAGCATTTT; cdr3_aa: CASRPEGAYQPQHF
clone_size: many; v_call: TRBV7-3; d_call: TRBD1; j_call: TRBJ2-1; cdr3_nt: TGTGCCAGCAGCTCGGCGATCACAGGGGTGGATGAGCAGTTCTTC; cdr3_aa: CASSSAITGVDEQFF
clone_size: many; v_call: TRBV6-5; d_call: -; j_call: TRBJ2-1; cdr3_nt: TGTGCCAGCAGTTACCATCGGGACCCTCGGGACAATGAGCAGTTCTTC; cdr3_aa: CASSYHRDPRDNEQFF
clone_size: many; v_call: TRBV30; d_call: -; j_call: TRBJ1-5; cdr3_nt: TGTGCCTGGAGTCCCCGGGCAGGGGTAGCTGGAGGGGGCAATCAGCCCCAGCATTTT; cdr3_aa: CAWSPRAGVAGGGNQPQHF
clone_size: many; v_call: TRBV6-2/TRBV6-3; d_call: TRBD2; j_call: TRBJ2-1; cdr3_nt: TGTGCCAGCGGGAGGGCAGAAGGCAATGAGCAGTTCTTC; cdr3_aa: CASGRAEGNEQFF
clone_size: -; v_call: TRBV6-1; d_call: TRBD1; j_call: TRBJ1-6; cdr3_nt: TGTGCCAGCAGGGAATACGACAGGGCTCGGTTAGATTCACCCCTCCACTTT; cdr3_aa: CASREYDRARLDSPLHF
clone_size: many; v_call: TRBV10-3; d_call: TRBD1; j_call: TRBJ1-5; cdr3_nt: TGTGCCATCAGTGACCCGAGGACAGGGAGACTCGATCAGCCCCAGCATTTT; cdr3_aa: CAISDPRTGRLDQPQHF
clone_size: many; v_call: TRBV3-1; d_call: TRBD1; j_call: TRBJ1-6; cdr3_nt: TGTGCCAGCAGCCCACGGACAGGGGGCAGGTCCTATAATTCACCCCTCCACTTT; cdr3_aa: CASSPRTGGRSYNSPLHF
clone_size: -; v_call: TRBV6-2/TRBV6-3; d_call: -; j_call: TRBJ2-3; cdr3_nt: TGTGCCAGCAGCCGACCCACAGATACGCAGTATTTT; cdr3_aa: CASSRPTDTQYF
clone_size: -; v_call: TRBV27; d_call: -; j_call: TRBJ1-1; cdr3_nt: TGTTCCAGCAGCAATCTAGGTACTGAAGCTTTCTTT; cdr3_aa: CSSSNLGTEAFF
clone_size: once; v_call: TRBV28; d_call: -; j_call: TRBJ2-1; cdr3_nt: TGTGCCATCCTCCAAGGTGGATCCAATGAGCAGTTCTTC; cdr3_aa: CAILQGGSNEQFF
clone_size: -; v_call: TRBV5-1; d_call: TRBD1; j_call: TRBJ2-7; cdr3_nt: TGCGCCAGCAGCTTGGGTGACAGGGTCTACGAGCAGTACTTC; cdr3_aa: CASSLGDRVYEQYF
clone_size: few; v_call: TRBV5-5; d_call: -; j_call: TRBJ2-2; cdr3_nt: TGTGCCAGCAGCTTGGAACCCAACACCGGGGAGCTGTTTTTT; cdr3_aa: CASSLEPNTGELFF
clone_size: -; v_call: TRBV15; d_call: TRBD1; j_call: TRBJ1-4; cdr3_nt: TGTGCCACCAGCGTAGGACAGGGAAGGGCTAATGAAAAACTGTTTTTT; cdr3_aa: CATSVGQGRANEKLFF
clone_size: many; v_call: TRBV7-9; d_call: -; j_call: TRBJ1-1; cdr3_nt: TGTGCCAGCAGCTTAGCAGGATTTGAAGCTTTCTTT; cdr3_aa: CASSLAGFEAFF
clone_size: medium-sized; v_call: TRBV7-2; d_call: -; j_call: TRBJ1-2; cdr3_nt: TGTGCCAGCAGCGCCACAACTAACTATGGCTACACCTTC; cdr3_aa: CASSATTNYGYTF
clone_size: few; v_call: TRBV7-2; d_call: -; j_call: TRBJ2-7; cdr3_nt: TGTGCCAGCAGCTTAGCGTTCGGCCCTCGGTACGAGCAGTACTTC; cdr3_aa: CASSLAFGPRYEQYF
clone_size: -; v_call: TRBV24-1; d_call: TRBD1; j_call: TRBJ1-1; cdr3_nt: TGTGCCACCAGTGACCCGGGACAGGGGGGCACTGAAGCTTTCTTT; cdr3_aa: CATSDPGQGGTEAFF
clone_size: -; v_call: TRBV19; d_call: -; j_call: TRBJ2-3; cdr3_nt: TGTGCCAGTAGTCCACGTGGCAGGGGGGGGACAGATACGCAGTATTTT; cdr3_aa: CASSPRGRGGTDTQYF
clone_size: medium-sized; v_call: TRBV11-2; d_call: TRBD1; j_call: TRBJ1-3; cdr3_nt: TGTGCCAGCAGCTCAACTAGGACAGGAGGAAACACCATATATTTT; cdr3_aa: CASSSTRTGGNTIYF
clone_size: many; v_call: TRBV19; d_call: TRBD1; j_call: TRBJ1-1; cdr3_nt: TGTGCCAGTACCACCGACAGGGGTTACACTGAAGCTTTCTTT; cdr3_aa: CASTTDRGYTEAFF
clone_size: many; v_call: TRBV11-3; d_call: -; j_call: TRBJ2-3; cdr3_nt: TGTGCCAGCAGCCCCGGGGGCGCCGGCACAGATACGCAGTATTTT; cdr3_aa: CASSPGGAGTDTQYF